Listed below are T cell receptor beta chains from one sample, sequenced in a study of OX40 agonist ivuxolimab in advanced cancers. Using immunoSEQ multiplex PCR, the repertoire was profiled, and TCRdb retains in-frame clones only, with some absent. The sample lists around 70,000 clones, 80% to 95% occurring once. The sequencing here drew on CD4+ or CD8+ T cells sorted from blood, taken in a trial of the OX40 agonist ivuxolimab. The receptors shown here come from an adult with an advanced solid tumor such as melanoma, head and neck, liver or kidney cancer. The CDR3 runs from the conserved cysteine through the conserved F or W. A D gene is named only where the DNA matches it firmly. Not all rows give a size; the values are once, few, many and, for expanded clones, a class.

>NA|TRBV27|NA|TRBJ2-7
CASSFGQSYEQYF
TGTGCCAGCAGTTTCGGACAGTCCTACGAGCAGTACTTC
>TRBD2|TRBV14|NA|TRBJ2-7
CASSQDILAGTYEQYF
TGTGCCAGCAGCCAAGATATCCTAGCGGGGACCTACGAGCAGTACTTC
>NA|TRBV11-3|NA|TRBJ2-5
CASSLTQQETQYF
TGTGCCAGCAGCTTAACACAACAAGAGACCCAGTACTTC
>TRBD1|TRBV6-8|NA|TRBJ2-7
CASRHSGQGGNEQYF
TGTGCCAGCAGACACTCCGGACAGGGGGGAAACGAGCAGTACTTC
>TRBD1|TRBV19|NA|TRBJ2-7
CASSLGTGPYEQYF
TGTGCCAGTAGTTTAGGGACAGGGCCCTACGAGCAGTACTTC
>NA|TRBV5-4|NA|TRBJ2-5
CASSPWTVSQETQYF
TGTGCCAGCAGCCCTTGGACAGTATCACAAGAGACCCAGTACTTC
>NA|TRBV27|few|TRBJ1-2
CASSLAGYGYTF
TGTGCCAGCAGTTTGGCAGGGTACGGCTACACCTTC
>TRBD1|TRBV27|NA|TRBJ1-5
CASREGAYSNQPQHF
TGTGCCAGCAGGGAGGGGGCCTATAGCAATCAGCCCCAGCATTTT
>NA|TRBV19|once|TRBJ2-2
CASSIWISNTGELFF
TGTGCCAGTAGTATTTGGATATCGAACACCGGGGAGCTGTTTTTT
>TRBD2|TRBV27|NA|TRBJ2-1
CASSLSFAGDEPFF
TGTGCCAGCAGTTTATCGTTCGCGGGGGATGAGCCGTTCTTC
>TRBD2|TRBV6-4|NA|TRBJ2-5
CASSDSGLLAGGRETQYF
TGTGCCAGCAGTGACTCCGGCCTCCTAGCGGGGGGGCGCGAGACCCAGTACTTC
>NA|TRBV27|NA|TRBJ2-7
CASSLLGMSSYEQYF
TGTGCCAGCAGTTTATTAGGCATGAGCTCCTACGAGCAGTACTTC
>TRBD1|TRBV7-9|few|TRBJ2-7
CASSFPGGQGLSYEQYF
TGTGCCAGCAGCTTCCCAGGCGGACAGGGGCTATCCTACGAGCAGTACTTC
>NA|TRBV11-2|NA|TRBJ2-1
CASSLNEQFF
TGTGCCAGCAGCTTAAATGAGCAGTTCTTC
>NA|TRBV5-5|NA|TRBJ2-5
CASSFHPNFQETQYF
TGTGCCAGCAGCTTTCACCCTAACTTCCAAGAGACCCAGTACTTC
>NA|TRBV30|NA|TRBJ2-3
CAWNFGGAGDTQYF
TGTGCCTGGAATTTTGGGGGGGCCGGGGATACGCAGTATTTT
>NA|TRBV2|once|TRBJ2-2
CASRDTNTGELFF
TGTGCCAGCAGGGACACCAACACCGGGGAGCTGTTTTTT
>TRBD1|TRBV14|NA|TRBJ2-7
CASSLRTGAHEQYF
TGTGCCAGCAGCCTGAGGACAGGGGCCCACGAGCAGTACTTC
>NA|TRBV7-2|NA|TRBJ2-4
CASSLVLAGSKNIQYF
TGTGCCAGCAGCTTAGTATTGGCGGGGTCGAAAAACATTCAGTACTTC
>TRBD2|TRBV19|NA|TRBJ2-7
CASSIAQGLVASEQYF
TGTGCCAGTAGTATAGCCCAGGGACTAGTTGCTTCCGAGCAGTACTTC
>NA|TRBV20-1|NA|TRBJ2-7
CSARQGHEQYF
TGCAGTGCTAGACAGGGTCACGAGCAGTACTTC
>NA|TRBV7-2|NA|TRBJ1-2
CASSLIPPGAWDGYTF
TGTGCCAGCAGCTTAATTCCCCCAGGGGCATGGGATGGCTACACCTTC
>TRBD1|TRBV10-3|NA|TRBJ2-2
CAIRTTGQLNTGELFF
TGTGCCATCAGGACGACGGGACAGCTTAACACCGGGGAGCTGTTTTTT
>TRBD1|TRBV7-2|NA|TRBJ2-7
CASSFGTALEQYF
TGTGCCAGCAGCTTTGGGACAGCCCTCGAGCAGTACTTC
>NA|TRBV6-5|NA|TRBJ2-1
CASSYSVGESYNEQFF
TGTGCCAGCAGTTACTCGGTTGGGGAGTCCTACAATGAGCAGTTCTTC
>NA|TRBV5-4|NA|TRBJ2-7
CASSPADRNYEQYF
TGTGCCAGCAGCCCCGCGGACAGAAACTACGAGCAGTACTTC
>NA|TRBV13|NA|TRBJ2-3
CASSYRDRTDTQYF
TGTGCCAGCAGCTATCGGGATAGAACAGATACGCAGTATTTT
>TRBD2|TRBV19|NA|TRBJ2-7
CATRLAGDYEQYF
TGTGCAACTAGGTTAGCGGGGGACTACGAGCAGTACTTC
>NA|TRBV6-5|NA|TRBJ1-5
CASSYLRNQPQHF
TGTGCCAGCAGTTACTTGAGGAATCAGCCCCAGCATTTT